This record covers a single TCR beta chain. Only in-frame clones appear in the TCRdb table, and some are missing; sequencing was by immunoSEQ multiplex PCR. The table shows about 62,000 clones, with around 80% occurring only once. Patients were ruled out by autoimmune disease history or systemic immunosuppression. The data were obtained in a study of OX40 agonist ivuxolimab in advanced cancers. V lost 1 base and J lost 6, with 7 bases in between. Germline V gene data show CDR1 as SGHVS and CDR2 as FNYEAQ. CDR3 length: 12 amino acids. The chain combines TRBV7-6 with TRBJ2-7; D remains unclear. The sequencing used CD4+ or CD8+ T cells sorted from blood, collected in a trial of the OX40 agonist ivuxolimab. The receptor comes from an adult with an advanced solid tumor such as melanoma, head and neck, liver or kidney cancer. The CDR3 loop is CASSLGGAEQYF. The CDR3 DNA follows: TGTGCCAGCAGCTTAGGGGGTGCCGAGCAGTACTTC.